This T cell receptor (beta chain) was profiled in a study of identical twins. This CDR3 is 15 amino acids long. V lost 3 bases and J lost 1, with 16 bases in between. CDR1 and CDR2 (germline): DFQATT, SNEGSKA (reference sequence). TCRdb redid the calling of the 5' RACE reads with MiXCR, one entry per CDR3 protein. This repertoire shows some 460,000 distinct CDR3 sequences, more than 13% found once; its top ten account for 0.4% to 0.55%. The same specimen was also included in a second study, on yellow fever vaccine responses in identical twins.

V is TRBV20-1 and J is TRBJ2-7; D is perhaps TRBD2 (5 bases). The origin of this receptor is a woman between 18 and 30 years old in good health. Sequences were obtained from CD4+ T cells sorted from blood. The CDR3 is CSARFRAASSYEQYF. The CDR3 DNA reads TGCAGTGCTAGGTTCCGAGCGGCATCTTCCTACGAGCAGTACTTC.